This is a list of T cell receptor beta chains from one sample in a study of T cell responses to AZD1222 COVID-19 vaccine. The data were produced by immunoSEQ multiplex PCR, yet TCRdb's version contains in-frame clones alone and is incomplete. The table includes 150,000 to 200,000 clones, 90% to 95% detected once. The specimen comprised peripheral blood, sampled 28 days after the second dose of the MenACWY control vaccine. All receptors come from an adult who received the MenACWY meningococcal vaccine as a control. The CDR3 runs from the conserved cysteine through the conserved F or W. D genes are given only for firm matches. Only some rows state a clone size, as once, few, many or a class for expanded clones.

- TRBJ2-2 TRBV11-3 - 13 CASSLATTGELFF TGTGCCAGCAGCTTGGCTACCACCGGGGAGCTGTTTTTT
- TRBJ2-7 TRBV24-1 - 15 CATSDFGTREVEQYF TGTGCCACCAGTGATTTCGGGACGCGGGAAGTCGAGCAGTACTTC
- TRBJ2-2 TRBV28 - 12 CASTSDPGELFF TGTGCCAGCACATCTGATCCCGGGGAGCTGTTTTTT
- TRBJ1-4 TRBV28 - 11 CASSSREKLFF TGTGCCAGCAGCTCCCGTGAAAAACTGTTTTTT
- TRBJ1-2 TRBV6-5 TRBD1 16 CASSYNTGAGKYGYTF TGTGCCAGCAGTTATAACACAGGGGCGGGCAAGTATGGCTACACCTTC
- TRBJ1-3 TRBV16 - 18 CASSQFSPAGVGRNTIYF TGTGCCAGCAGCCAATTCTCCCCGGCGGGTGTCGGAAGAAACACCATATATTTT
few TRBJ1-2 TRBV3-1/TRBV3-2 - 17 CASSQNGATAGNYGYTF TGTGCCAGCAGCCAAAACGGCGCTACAGCAGGGAACTATGGCTACACCTTC
- TRBJ2-7 TRBV5-4 - 11 CASSLAEEQYF TGTGCCAGCAGCTTGGCGGAAGAGCAGTACTTC
- TRBJ1-1 TRBV29-1 - 14 CSVAREGMNTEAFF TGCAGCGTTGCTAGGGAGGGGATGAACACTGAAGCTTTCTTT
- TRBJ2-5 TRBV19 - 14 CASSIAGKALLPHF TGTGCCAGTAGTATCGCTGGGAAGGCCTTATTACCACACTTC
- TRBJ1-2 TRBV19 - 16 CASSKDRTGANYGYTF TGTGCCAGTAGTAAGGACCGGACTGGTGCTAACTATGGCTACACCTTC
- TRBJ2-1 TRBV9 - 16 CASSVGFTSSYNEQFF TGTGCCAGCAGCGTAGGCTTCACGAGCTCCTACAATGAGCAGTTCTTC
- TRBJ2-7 TRBV18 - 13 CASSPGTAYEQYF TGTGCCAGCTCACCTGGGACGGCCTACGAGCAGTACTTC
- TRBJ2-1 TRBV29-1 TRBD2 15 CSVPGLAGSYNEQFF TGCAGCGTGCCGGGACTAGCGGGATCCTACAATGAGCAGTTCTTC
- TRBJ2-7 TRBV6-5 TRBD2 14 CASSEATSGYEQYF TGTGCCAGCAGCGAGGCGACTAGCGGATACGAGCAGTACTTC
- TRBJ1-1 TRBV9 - 15 CASSVGIGYYTEAFF TGTGCCAGCAGCGTAGGGATAGGGTATTACACTGAAGCTTTCTTT
- TRBJ2-7 TRBV11-1 - 14 CASSVGTADYEQYF TGTGCCAGCAGCGTCGGGACGGCAGACTACGAGCAGTACTTC
- TRBJ2-3 TRBV7-2 TRBD2 15 CASSLGASGADTQYF TGTGCCAGCAGCTTAGGAGCTAGCGGGGCAGATACGCAGTATTTT
- TRBJ2-3 TRBV7-2 TRBD2 15 CASRAGLAAGDTQYF TGTGCCAGCAGGGCGGGACTAGCCGCAGGGGATACGCAGTATTTT
- TRBJ1-1 TRBV27 - 13 CASSFPGNTEAFF TGTGCCAGCAGTTTTCCAGGGAACACTGAAGCTTTCTTT
- TRBJ1-6 TRBV5-4 - 17 CASSLNRGAEGSSPLHF TGTGCCAGCAGCTTGAATAGGGGCGCGGAGGGTAGTTCACCCCTCCACTTT
- TRBJ1-1 TRBV5-1 - 15 CASSLSAHPNTEAFF TGCGCCAGCAGCTTGTCGGCACACCCGAACACTGAAGCTTTCTTT
- TRBJ1-2 TRBV6-1 - 15 CASSEGGGRGYGYTF TGTGCCAGCAGTGAAGGGGGGGGCAGGGGTTATGGCTACACCTTC
- TRBJ2-5 TRBV29-1 - 12 CSVSTVQETQYF TGCAGCGTTAGTACAGTACAAGAGACCCAGTACTTC
- TRBJ1-4 TRBV24-1 TRBD1 16 CATSDRTGTGGEKLFF TGTGCCACCAGTGACCGTACTGGGACAGGGGGAGAAAAACTGTTTTTT
- TRBJ1-1 TRBV2 - 11 CASSGRTEAFF TGTGCCAGCAGTGGTAGGACTGAAGCTTTCTTT